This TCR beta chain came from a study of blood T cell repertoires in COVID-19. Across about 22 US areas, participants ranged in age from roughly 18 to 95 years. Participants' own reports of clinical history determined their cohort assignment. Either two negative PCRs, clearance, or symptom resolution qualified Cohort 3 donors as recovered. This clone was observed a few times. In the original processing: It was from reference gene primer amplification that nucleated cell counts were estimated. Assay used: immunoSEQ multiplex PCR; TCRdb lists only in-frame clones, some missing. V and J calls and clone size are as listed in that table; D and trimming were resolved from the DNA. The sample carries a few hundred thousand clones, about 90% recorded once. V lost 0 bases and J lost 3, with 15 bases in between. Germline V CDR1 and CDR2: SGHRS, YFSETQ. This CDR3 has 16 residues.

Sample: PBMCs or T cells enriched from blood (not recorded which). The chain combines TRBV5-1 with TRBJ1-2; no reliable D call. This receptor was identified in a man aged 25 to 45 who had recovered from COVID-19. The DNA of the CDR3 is TGCGCCAGCAGCTTGGCCACCCCTGTATTAGACTATGGCTACACCTTC. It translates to CASSLATPVLDYGYTF.